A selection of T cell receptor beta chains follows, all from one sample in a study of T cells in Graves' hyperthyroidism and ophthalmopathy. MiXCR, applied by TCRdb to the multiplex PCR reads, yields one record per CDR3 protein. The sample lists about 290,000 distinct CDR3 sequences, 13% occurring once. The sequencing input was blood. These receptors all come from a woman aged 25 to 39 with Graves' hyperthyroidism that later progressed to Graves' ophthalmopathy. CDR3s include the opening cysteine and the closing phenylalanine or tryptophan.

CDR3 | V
CAWGTSGYPGQYF | TRBV30
CASSLRTSGGNEQYF | TRBV7-2
CASSYSFNSGLAGGVPENEQFF | TRBV6-5
CSVELSLSYRNEQFF | TRBV29-1
CASFRLGWKASTDTQYF | TRBV27
CASSYNRGLNEQFF | TRBV6-1
CSAQTPSSYEQYF | TRBV20-1
CASSLSLTSGIPFDEQFF | TRBV27
CSARNWDADTYEQYF | TRBV20-1
CASSPPGGLGAGELFF | TRBV18
CASNEQGGRETQYF | TRBV6-1
CASSLNIGYEQYF | TRBV27
CASSYPQRAYSTDTQYF | TRBV6-1
CASSLSFGSTDTQYF | TRBV7-3
CASSLGNDGEKLFF | TRBV7-9
CASSQVRSGISYNEQFF | TRBV3-1
CASSLPGVTDTQYF | TRBV28
CASSLGLAGGVGELFF | TRBV7-9
CASIWDRAHEQYF | TRBV28
CASSLFGTSLSYEQYF | TRBV27
CASSLSRDKGENEQYF | TRBV7-9
CASSFPPGLAGETQYF | TRBV5-6
CASSSIGQSDMNTEAFF | TRBV6-2/TRBV6-3
CASSAGLVNEQFF | TRBV19
CASRAAQGASNQPQHF | TRBV19
CASSVQGTLYNEQFF | TRBV9
CARQGTDPQGTDTQYF | TRBV2
CASTYEGSGANVLTF | TRBV19
CASGWDRAETQYF | TRBV27
CSVEDPGREQETQYF | TRBV29-1
CASMVGIDTDTQYF | TRBV28